What follows is one TCR beta chain and its context. The data were taken from a study of T cell responses to AZD1222 COVID-19 vaccine. Study in general: Pooling was applied to second doses at about 4 or about 12 weeks.

The CDR3 covers 11 residues. Germline V gene sequence: CDR1 DFQATT, CDR2 SNEGSKA (reference sequence). V was pared by 6 bases and J by 5 bases, with 3 bases of the junction left unmatched. Method: immunoSEQ multiplex PCR; TCRdb's copy keeps in-frame clones and lacks some. This sample carries under 200,000 clones, just over 90% of them seen once, and the ten largest clones take less than 1.6%. J is TRBJ1-1 and V is TRBV20-1; 7 nucleotides match TRBD1. The receptor was derived from an adult in good health. Specimen: peripheral blood, collected on day 0 of AZD1222 vaccination. CDR3 DNA: TGCAGTGCGTACAGGGGTACTGAAGCTTTCTTT. As protein: CSAYRGTEAFF.